This entry features one T cell receptor beta chain sequence. Its specificity is not known. These data belong to a study of cytomegalovirus exposure and HLA in healthy donors. The PCR employed 60 Vbeta primers together with 13 Jbeta primers. In the study's own analysis: Among the unique TCR beta chains that a later analysis counted, around 82 million in all, roughly 11 million were shared. Repertoires were generated with immunoSEQ multiplex PCR, while TCRdb's copy carries only in-frame clones and drops some. V, J and clone size were drawn from that table, and D and trimming were deduced from the DNA. The sample records fewer than 110,000 clones, around 82% being singletons. Study outcomes and limitations: Researchers reported that a few CMV-associated chains were confirmed in vitro as CMV antigen-specific. In a later analysis, across HLA loci, associated TCR counts were highest for DRB1, lowest for HLA-C. An analysis done earlier found most TCR beta V segments productive about 87% or about 30% of the time.

The clonotype comes from a woman aged 18-29 years in good health and CMV-seropositive. Specimen: PBMCs.

CDR3 region: CASSTTGLATHEQYF. The CDR3 bases are TGTGCCAGTAGCACCACGGGACTAGCGACCCACGAGCAGTACTTC. The chain carries TRBV19 and TRBJ2-7, with 10 positions matching TRBD2. The CDR3 sequence is 15 residues long. The V gene end was trimmed by 6 bases and the J gene end by 5 bases; junction bases not matched to a gene: 10. The V gene's germline CDR1 is LNHDA and CDR2 SQIVND (reference sequence).